This is a list of T cell receptor beta chains from one sample in a study of cytomegalovirus exposure and HLA in healthy donors. Clones were read by immunoSEQ multiplex PCR, and TCRdb kept only the in-frame ones, dropping some. Found here are about 98,000 clones, more than 85% of them singletons; the top ten hold 5.5% to 7.5%. The sample was PBMCs. The receptors shown here come from a man aged 18 to 29 in good health and CMV-seropositive. Both conserved end residues are part of each CDR3. The D gene is left open where the match is weak. Some rows mark clone size as missing; the rest say once, few, many or name a class of expanded clone.

v_gene,abundance,d_gene,j_gene,CDR3aa,CDR3nt
TRBV11-2,-,TRBD1,TRBJ1-3,CASSDYRGDSGNTIYF,TGTGCCAGCAGCGATTACAGGGGAGACTCTGGAAACACCATATATTTT
TRBV11-3,-,-,TRBJ2-7,CASEFRAGGPYEQYF,TGTGCCAGCGAATTTCGGGCAGGGGGGCCCTACGAGCAGTACTTC
TRBV11-2,-,-,TRBJ2-5,CASSLVGSETQYF,TGTGCCAGCAGCTTAGTGGGCAGCGAGACCCAGTACTTC
TRBV19,once,-,TRBJ1-2,CASSPRSGNYGYTF,TGTGCCAGTAGTCCCCGTTCGGGGAACTATGGCTACACCTTC
TRBV5-4,-,-,TRBJ2-5,CASSLAGQLKQETQYF,TGTGCCAGCAGCTTGGCCGGACAGCTCAAACAAGAGACCCAGTACTTC
TRBV4-1,few,-,TRBJ1-5,CASSHAEDSSLNQPQHF,TGCGCCAGCAGCCACGCAGAGGACAGCTCCCTAAATCAGCCCCAGCATTTT
TRBV5-1,few,TRBD2,TRBJ2-2,CASSLREGDTGELFF,TGCGCCAGCAGCTTACGGGAGGGCGACACCGGGGAGCTGTTTTTT
TRBV7-9,-,-,TRBJ1-6,CASSFTVGESYNSPLHF,TGTGCCAGCAGCTTCACGGTCGGGGAATCCTATAATTCACCCCTCCACTTT
TRBV29-1,-,TRBD1,TRBJ2-1,CSVYRTGAYNEQFF,TGCAGCGTTTACCGGACAGGGGCCTACAATGAGCAGTTCTTC
TRBV6-1,-,TRBD1,TRBJ1-5,CASSSTGDNQPQHF,TGTGCCAGCAGTTCGACAGGGGACAATCAGCCCCAGCATTTT
TRBV2,-,TRBD1,TRBJ2-7,CASNKDRGESYEQYF,TGTGCCAGCAATAAGGACAGGGGAGAGTCCTACGAGCAGTACTTC
TRBV11-2,-,-,TRBJ2-1,CASSLVQGTYNEQFF,TGTGCCAGCAGCTTAGTCCAGGGGACCTACAATGAGCAGTTCTTC
TRBV15,-,TRBD1,TRBJ2-7,CATSYRQGYEQYF,TGTGCCACCAGCTACCGACAGGGCTACGAGCAGTACTTC
TRBV29-1,-,TRBD2,TRBJ2-3,CSVEDPAGELLDTQYF,TGCAGCGTTGAAGATCCGGCGGGAGAACTCCTAGATACGCAGTATTTT
TRBV7-3,-,-,TRBJ2-1,CASSLGGTPGNEQFF,TGTGCCAGCAGCTTAGGGGGGACCCCTGGTAATGAGCAGTTCTTC
TRBV19,-,TRBD2,TRBJ2-1,CASSRPSGRAYNEQFF,TGTGCCAGTAGCCGACCTAGCGGAAGGGCTTACAATGAGCAGTTCTTC
TRBV10-3,once,TRBD1,TRBJ1-1,CAISTQGVGTEAFF,TGTGCCATCAGTACACAGGGGGTGGGCACTGAAGCTTTCTTT
TRBV5-1,once,TRBD1,TRBJ1-1,CASSLGDSFMNTEAFF,TGCGCCAGCAGCTTGGGGGACAGCTTCATGAACACTGAAGCTTTCTTT
TRBV7-3,-,TRBD2,TRBJ2-7,CASSPGAGSYEQYF,TGTGCCAGCAGCCCAGGAGCGGGAAGCTACGAGCAGTACTTC
TRBV28,-,-,TRBJ2-5,CASSSPDRQETQYF,TGTGCCAGCAGTTCCCCGGACAGACAAGAGACCCAGTACTTC
TRBV27,-,-,TRBJ1-5,CASSLSGGGKQPQHF,TGTGCCAGCAGTTTATCCGGCGGAGGGAAACAGCCCCAGCATTTT
TRBV7-9,-,-,TRBJ2-1,CASSSPRREVSYNEQFF,TGTGCCAGCAGCTCACCTCGGAGGGAGGTGTCCTACAATGAGCAGTTCTTC
TRBV20-1,-,-,TRBJ2-3,CSARVGDTQYF,TGCAGTGCTCGGGTAGGAGATACGCAGTATTTT
TRBV11-2,-,-,TRBJ1-4,CASSLTATNEKLFF,TGTGCCAGCAGCTTGACAGCAACTAATGAAAAACTGTTTTTT
TRBV7-9,-,-,TRBJ2-3,CASSLISSPLDGDTQYF,TGTGCCAGCAGCTTAATATCTTCACCCCTAGATGGAGATACGCAGTATTTT
TRBV6-1,-,-,TRBJ2-1,CASSRLDEQFF,TGTGCCAGCAGCAGGCTTGATGAGCAGTTCTTC
TRBV5-6,-,-,TRBJ2-7,CASSFMTFPSYEQYF,TGTGCCAGCAGCTTTATGACATTCCCTTCCTACGAGCAGTACTTC
TRBV4-1,-,TRBD1,TRBJ1-4,CASSSSPDRGRYEKLFF,TGCGCCAGCAGCTCAAGCCCGGACAGGGGAAGATACGAAAAACTGTTTTTT
TRBV7-9,-,TRBD2,TRBJ2-3,CASSPIRGGTSTDTQYF,TGTGCCAGCAGCCCCATCCGGGGGGGGACTAGCACAGATACGCAGTATTTT
TRBV9,-,TRBD2,TRBJ2-1,CASSDQLTSGGSSSYNEQFF,TGTGCCAGCAGCGACCAGTTGACTAGCGGGGGGTCCAGCTCCTACAATGAGCAGTTCTTC
TRBV2,-,TRBD2,TRBJ2-1,CASSGDRNFTSGNNEQFF,TGTGCCAGCAGCGGGGACAGGAACTTTACTAGCGGGAACAATGAGCAGTTCTTC
TRBV15,-,-,TRBJ2-5,CATSRASVQETQYF,TGTGCCACCAGCAGAGCCTCAGTACAAGAGACCCAGTACTTC
TRBV7-6,-,TRBD2,TRBJ2-1,CASSLGLAANNEQFF,TGTGCCAGCAGCCTAGGACTAGCGGCCAACAATGAGCAGTTCTTC
TRBV5-1,many,-,TRBJ1-4,CASSRQDRVNEKLFF,TGCGCCAGCAGCAGACAAGACAGAGTTAATGAAAAACTGTTTTTT
TRBV19,-,-,TRBJ2-3,CASSITVTQSTDTQYF,TGTGCCAGTAGTATCACGGTGACACAGTCCACAGATACGCAGTATTTT
TRBV9,-,-,TRBJ2-5,CASSVDPRVETQYF,TGTGCCAGCAGCGTAGACCCCAGGGTAGAGACCCAGTACTTC
TRBV10-2,once,TRBD1,TRBJ2-1,CASSEIFWGTGGNSYNEQFF,TGCGCCAGCAGTGAGATCTTTTGGGGGACAGGGGGAAACTCCTACAATGAGCAGTTCTTC
TRBV6-1,-,-,TRBJ2-5,CASSDYRAFQETQYF,TGTGCCAGCAGTGACTACAGGGCCTTCCAAGAGACCCAGTACTTC
TRBV4-3,once,TRBD2,TRBJ2-4,CASSQVGLGNIQYF,TGCGCCAGCAGCCAAGTAGGACTAGGAAACATTCAGTACTTC
TRBV28,-,TRBD1,TRBJ2-3,CASRRDSTDTQYF,TGTGCCAGCAGACGGGACAGTACAGATACGCAGTATTTT
TRBV6-5,-,-,TRBJ2-3,CASRGWVGVDTQYF,TGTGCCAGCAGGGGATGGGTCGGGGTAGATACGCAGTATTTT
TRBV19,-,TRBD2,TRBJ2-2,CASSIDVAGGFTGELFF,TGTGCCAGTAGTATAGATGTAGCGGGGGGGTTCACCGGGGAGCTGTTTTTT
TRBV11-2,-,TRBD1,TRBJ2-7,CASSLETGSYEQYF,TGTGCCAGCAGCTTGGAGACAGGGTCATACGAGCAGTACTTC
TRBV23-1,-,TRBD1,TRBJ1-5,CASRQGNQPQHF,TGCGCCAGCCGACAGGGTAATCAGCCCCAGCATTTT
TRBV6-1,once,TRBD2,TRBJ2-5,CASSEARLAGDEGETQYF,TGTGCCAGCAGTGAAGCGAGACTAGCGGGCGACGAGGGGGAGACCCAGTACTTC
TRBV10-3,-,-,TRBJ1-2,CAISEGEFGYTF,TGTGCCATCAGTGAGGGAGAGTTCGGCTACACCTTC
TRBV4-2,-,-,TRBJ1-2,CASSQELGQGNGYTF,TGTGCCAGCAGCCAAGAGTTAGGGCAGGGGAATGGCTACACCTTC
TRBV11-1,-,TRBD2,TRBJ2-5,CASRTSGKETQYF,TGTGCCAGCAGGACTAGCGGAAAAGAGACCCAGTACTTC
TRBV4-2,-,TRBD2,TRBJ2-5,CASSHQLAGGDQETQYF,TGTGCCAGCAGCCACCAACTAGCGGGAGGGGATCAAGAGACCCAGTACTTC
TRBV5-4,-,TRBD1,TRBJ1-5,CASSLQGKQPQHF,TGTGCCAGCAGCTTACAGGGGAAACAGCCCCAGCATTTT
TRBV11-2,-,-,TRBJ1-3,CASSLPLQTGNTIYF,TGTGCCAGCAGCCTGCCCCTACAGACTGGAAACACCATATATTTT
TRBV12-5,once,TRBD1,TRBJ2-7,CASGPGQRSYEQYF,TGTGCTAGTGGACCGGGACAGCGGTCCTACGAGCAGTACTTC
TRBV4-3,-,-,TRBJ2-2,CASSQVFARAGELFF,TGCGCCAGCAGCCAAGTTTTCGCACGGGCCGGGGAGCTGTTTTTT
TRBV9,few,-,TRBJ2-3,CASSQTRGLQYF,TGTGCCAGCAGCCAGACTCGCGGCCTACAGTATTTT